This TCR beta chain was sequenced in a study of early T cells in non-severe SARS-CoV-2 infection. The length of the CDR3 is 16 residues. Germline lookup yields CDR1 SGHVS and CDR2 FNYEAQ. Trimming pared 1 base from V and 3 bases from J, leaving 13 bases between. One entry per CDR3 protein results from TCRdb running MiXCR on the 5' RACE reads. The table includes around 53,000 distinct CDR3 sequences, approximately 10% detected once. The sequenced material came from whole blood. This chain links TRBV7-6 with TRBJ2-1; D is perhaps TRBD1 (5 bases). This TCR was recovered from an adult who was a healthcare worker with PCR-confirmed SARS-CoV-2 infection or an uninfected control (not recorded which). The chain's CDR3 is CASSLVQGSGYNEQFF. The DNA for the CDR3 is TGTGCCAGCAGCTTAGTCCAGGGTAGTGGCTACAATGAGCAGTTCTTC.